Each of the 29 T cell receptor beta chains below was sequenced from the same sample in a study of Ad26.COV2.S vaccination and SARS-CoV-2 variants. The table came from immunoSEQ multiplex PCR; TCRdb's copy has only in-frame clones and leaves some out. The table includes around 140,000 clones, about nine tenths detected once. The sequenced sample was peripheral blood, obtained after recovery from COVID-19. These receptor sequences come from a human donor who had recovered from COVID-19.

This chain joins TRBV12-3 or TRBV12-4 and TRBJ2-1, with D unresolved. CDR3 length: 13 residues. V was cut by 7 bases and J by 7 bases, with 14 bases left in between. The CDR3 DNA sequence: TGTGCCAGCATAGGCAGAGTAGGGAATGAGCAGTTCTTC. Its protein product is CASIGRVGNEQFF.

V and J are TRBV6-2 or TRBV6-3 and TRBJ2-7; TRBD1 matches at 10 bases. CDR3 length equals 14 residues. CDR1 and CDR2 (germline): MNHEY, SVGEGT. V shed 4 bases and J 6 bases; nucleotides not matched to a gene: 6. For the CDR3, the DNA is TGTGCCAGCAGTTTCCGGGACAGGGGCCGCGAGCAGTACTTC. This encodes CASSFRDRGREQYF.

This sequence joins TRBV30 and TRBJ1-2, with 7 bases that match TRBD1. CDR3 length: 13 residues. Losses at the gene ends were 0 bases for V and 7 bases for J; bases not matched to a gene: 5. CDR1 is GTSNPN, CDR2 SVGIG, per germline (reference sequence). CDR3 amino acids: CAWSVGGQSGYTF. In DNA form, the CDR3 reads TGTGCCTGGAGTGTTGGGGGACAGAGTGGCTACACCTTC.

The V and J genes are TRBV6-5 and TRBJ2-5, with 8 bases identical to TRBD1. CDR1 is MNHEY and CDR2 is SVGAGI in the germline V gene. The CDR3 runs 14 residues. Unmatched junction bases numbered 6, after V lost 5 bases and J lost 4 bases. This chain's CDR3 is CASSPGGVGETQYF. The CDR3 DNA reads TGTGCCAGCAGTCCAGGGGGCGTAGGAGAGACCCAGTACTTC.

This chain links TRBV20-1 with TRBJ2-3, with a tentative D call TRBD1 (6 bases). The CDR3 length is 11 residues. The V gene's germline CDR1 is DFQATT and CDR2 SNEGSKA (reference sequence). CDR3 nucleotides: TGCAGCGCCCCATCGGGACATCCGCAGTATTTT. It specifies CSAPSGHPQYF.

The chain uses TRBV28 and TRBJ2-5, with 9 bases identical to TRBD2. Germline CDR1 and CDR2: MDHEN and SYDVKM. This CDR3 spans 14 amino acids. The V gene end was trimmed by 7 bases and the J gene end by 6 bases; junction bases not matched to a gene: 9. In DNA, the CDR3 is TGTGCCAGCACCATAGCGGGGGCGATCAAGACCCAGTACTTC. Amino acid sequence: CASTIAGAIKTQYF.

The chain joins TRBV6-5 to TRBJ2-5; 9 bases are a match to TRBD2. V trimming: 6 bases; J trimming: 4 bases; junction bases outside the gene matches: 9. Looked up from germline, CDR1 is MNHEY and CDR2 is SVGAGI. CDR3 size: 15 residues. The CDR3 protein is CASSPTRGGRETQYF. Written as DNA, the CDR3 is TGTGCCAGCAGCCCCACGCGGGGGGGCCGAGAGACCCAGTACTTC.

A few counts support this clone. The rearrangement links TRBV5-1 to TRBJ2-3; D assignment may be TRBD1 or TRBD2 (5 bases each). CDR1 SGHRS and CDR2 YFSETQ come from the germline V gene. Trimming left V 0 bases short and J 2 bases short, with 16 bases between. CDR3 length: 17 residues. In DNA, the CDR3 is TGCGCCAGCAGCTTGGCCGGGGCCCAACCAATCACAGATACGCAGTATTTT. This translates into CASSLAGAQPITDTQYF.

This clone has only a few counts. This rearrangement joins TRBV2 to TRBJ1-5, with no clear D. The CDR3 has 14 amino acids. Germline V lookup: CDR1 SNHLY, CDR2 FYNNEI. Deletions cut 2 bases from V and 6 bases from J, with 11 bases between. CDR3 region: CASSEHGHAQPQHF. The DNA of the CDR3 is TGTGCCAGCAGTGAACACGGGCACGCTCAGCCCCAGCATTTT.

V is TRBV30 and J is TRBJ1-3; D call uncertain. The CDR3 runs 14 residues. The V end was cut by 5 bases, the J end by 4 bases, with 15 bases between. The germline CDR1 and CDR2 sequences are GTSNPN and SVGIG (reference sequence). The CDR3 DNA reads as TGTGCCTGGGACCCGACGGGGAGCGGAAACACCATATATTTT. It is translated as CAWDPTGSGNTIYF.

This CDR3 reads CSVGTATSTQYF. The CDR3 nucleotides are TGCAGCGTTGGGACAGCTACAAGTACGCAGTATTTT. The chain joins TRBV29-1 to TRBJ2-3, with D possibly being TRBD1 (6 bases). The CDR3 has 12 amino acids. Germline V gene sequence: CDR1 SQVTM, CDR2 ANQGSEA. The ends were cut back, 4 bases at V and 8 bases at J, with 13 bases in the middle.

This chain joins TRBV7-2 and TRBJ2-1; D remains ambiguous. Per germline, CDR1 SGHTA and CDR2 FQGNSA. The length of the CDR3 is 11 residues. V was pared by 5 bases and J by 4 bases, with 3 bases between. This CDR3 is CASSPYNEQFF. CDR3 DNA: TGTGCCAGCAGCCCATACAATGAGCAGTTCTTC.

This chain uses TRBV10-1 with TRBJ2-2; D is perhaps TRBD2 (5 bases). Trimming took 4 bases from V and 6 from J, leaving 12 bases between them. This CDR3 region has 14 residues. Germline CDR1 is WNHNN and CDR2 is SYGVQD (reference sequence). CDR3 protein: CASSGSVMSGELFF. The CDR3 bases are TGCGCCAGCAGTGGTAGCGTGATGTCCGGGGAGCTGTTTTTT.

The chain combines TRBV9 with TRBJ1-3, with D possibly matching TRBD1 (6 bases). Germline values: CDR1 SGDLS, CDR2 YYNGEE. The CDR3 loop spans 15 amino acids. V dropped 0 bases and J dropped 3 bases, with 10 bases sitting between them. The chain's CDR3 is CASSVGGGNGNTIYF. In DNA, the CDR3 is TGTGCCAGCAGCGTAGGAGGGGGGAATGGAAACACCATATATTTT.

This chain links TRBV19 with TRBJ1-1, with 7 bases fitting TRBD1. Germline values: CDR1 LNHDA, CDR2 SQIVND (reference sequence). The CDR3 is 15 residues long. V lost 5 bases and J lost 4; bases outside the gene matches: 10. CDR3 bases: TGTGCCAGTAGTCGGACAGGCGGGAAGGCCACTGAAGCTTTCTTT. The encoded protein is CASSRTGGKATEAFF. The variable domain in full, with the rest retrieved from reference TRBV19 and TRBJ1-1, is DGGITQSPKYLFRKEGQNVTLSCEQNLNHDAMYWYRQDPGQGLRLIYYSQIVNDFQKGDIAEGYSVSREKKESFPLTVTSAQKNPTAFYLCASSRTGGKATEAFFGQGTRLTVV.

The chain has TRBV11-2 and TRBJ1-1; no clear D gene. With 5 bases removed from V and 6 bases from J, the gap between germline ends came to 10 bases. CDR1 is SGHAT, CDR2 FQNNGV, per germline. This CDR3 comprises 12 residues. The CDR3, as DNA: TGTGCCAGCAGCCTCCGGGGTTCTGAAGCTTTCTTT. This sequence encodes CASSLRGSEAFF.

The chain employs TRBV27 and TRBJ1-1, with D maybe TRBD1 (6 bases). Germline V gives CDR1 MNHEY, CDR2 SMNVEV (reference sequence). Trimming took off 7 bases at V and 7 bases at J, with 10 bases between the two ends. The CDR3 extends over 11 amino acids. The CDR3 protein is CASTQQGEAFF. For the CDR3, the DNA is TGTGCCAGCACTCAACAGGGTGAAGCTTTCTTT.

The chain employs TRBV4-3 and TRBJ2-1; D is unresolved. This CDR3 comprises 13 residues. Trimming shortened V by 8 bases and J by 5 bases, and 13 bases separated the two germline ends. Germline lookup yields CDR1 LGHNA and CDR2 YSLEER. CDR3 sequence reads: CASSRVLDNEQFF. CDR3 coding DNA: TGCGCCAGCTCCCGAGTTTTGGACAATGAGCAGTTCTTC.

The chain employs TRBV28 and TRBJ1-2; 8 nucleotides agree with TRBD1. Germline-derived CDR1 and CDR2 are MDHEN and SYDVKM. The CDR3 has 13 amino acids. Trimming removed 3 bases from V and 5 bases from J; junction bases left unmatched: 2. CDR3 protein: CASSFQGAYGYTF. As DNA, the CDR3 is TGTGCCAGCAGTTTCCAGGGGGCGTATGGCTACACCTTC.

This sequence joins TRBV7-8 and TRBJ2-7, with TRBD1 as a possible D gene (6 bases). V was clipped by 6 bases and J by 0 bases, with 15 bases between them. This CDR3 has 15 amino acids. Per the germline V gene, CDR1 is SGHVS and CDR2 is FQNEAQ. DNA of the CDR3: TGTGCCAGCAGAAACCCAGGGGCCCCCTCCTACGAGCAGTACTTC. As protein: CASRNPGAPSYEQYF.

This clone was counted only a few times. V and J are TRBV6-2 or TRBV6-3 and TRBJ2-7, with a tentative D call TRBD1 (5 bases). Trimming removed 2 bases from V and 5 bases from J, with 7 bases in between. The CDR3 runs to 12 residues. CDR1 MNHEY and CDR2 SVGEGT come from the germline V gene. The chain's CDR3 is CASSYPGNEQYF. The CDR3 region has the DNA TGTGCCAGCAGTTACCCAGGGAACGAGCAGTACTTC.

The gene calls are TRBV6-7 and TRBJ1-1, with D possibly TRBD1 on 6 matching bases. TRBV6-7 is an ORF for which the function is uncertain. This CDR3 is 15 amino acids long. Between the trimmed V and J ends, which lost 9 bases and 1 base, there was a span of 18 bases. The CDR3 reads CARRLGGAANTEAFF. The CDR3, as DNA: TGTGCCAGGAGATTGGGGGGCGCAGCGAACACTGAAGCTTTCTTT.

The CDR3 reads CASSLAGPLAETQYF. In DNA form, the CDR3 reads TGTGCCAGCAGCTTAGCGGGGCCACTAGCGGAGACCCAGTACTTC. The chain joins TRBV11-2 to TRBJ2-5, with 7 bases aligning to TRBD2. The germline gives CDR1 SGHAT, CDR2 FQNNGV. The CDR3 length is 15 residues. The J segment lost 5 bases and the V segment lost 1 base, leaving 7 bases of the junction unmatched.

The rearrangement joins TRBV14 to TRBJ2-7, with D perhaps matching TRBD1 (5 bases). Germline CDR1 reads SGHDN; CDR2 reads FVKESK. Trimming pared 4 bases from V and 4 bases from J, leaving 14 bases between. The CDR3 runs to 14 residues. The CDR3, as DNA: TGTGCCAGCAGCCGGTCCGGACAACAGTACGAGCAGTACTTC. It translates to CASSRSGQQYEQYF.

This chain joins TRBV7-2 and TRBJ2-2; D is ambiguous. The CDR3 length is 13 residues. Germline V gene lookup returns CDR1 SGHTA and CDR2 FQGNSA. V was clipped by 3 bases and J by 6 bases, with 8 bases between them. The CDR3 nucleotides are TGTGCCAGCAGCTTCTCTCGGGCCGGGGAGCTGTTTTTT. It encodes CASSFSRAGELFF.

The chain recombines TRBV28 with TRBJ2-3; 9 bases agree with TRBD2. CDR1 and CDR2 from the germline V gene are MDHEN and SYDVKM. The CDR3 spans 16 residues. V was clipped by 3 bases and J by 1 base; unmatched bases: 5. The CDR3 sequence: CASSFLLAGGTDTQYF. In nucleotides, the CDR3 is TGTGCCAGCAGTTTTTTATTAGCGGGAGGCACAGATACGCAGTATTTT.

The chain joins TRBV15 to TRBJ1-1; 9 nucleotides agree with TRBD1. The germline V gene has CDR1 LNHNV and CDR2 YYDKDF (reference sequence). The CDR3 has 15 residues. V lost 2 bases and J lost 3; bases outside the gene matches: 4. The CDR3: CATSRSQGADTEAFF. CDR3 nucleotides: TGTGCCACCAGCAGATCACAGGGGGCGGACACTGAAGCTTTCTTT.

CDR3: CASSDAAGISTDTQYF. CDR3 coding DNA: TGTGCCAGCAGCGATGCCGCGGGGATAAGCACAGATACGCAGTATTTT. This chain joins TRBV9 and TRBJ2-3; perhaps TRBD2 as D (6 bases). Germline loops: CDR1 SGDLS, CDR2 YYNGEE. V was clipped by 3 bases and J by 0 bases, with 14 bases between them. CDR3 size: 16 residues.

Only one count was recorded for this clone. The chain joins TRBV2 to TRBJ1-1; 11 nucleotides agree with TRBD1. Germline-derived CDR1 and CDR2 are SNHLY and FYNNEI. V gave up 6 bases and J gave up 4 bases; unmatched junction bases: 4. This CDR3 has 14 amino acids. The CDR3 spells CASRKDRGLTEAFF. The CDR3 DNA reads TGTGCCAGCAGGAAGGACAGGGGGCTCACTGAAGCTTTCTTT.